This T cell receptor (beta chain) was sequenced during a study of early T cells in non-severe SARS-CoV-2 infection. Across the whole study: With bulk RNA from unsorted whole blood as input, sequencing yielded unpaired chains. General study points: VDJdb matches were skewed toward anti-spike CD8 T cell responses.

This clonotype was recorded many times. Its specificity is not known. Individual cDNA molecules were tagged with unique molecular identifiers, the study reported. MiXCR was run by TCRdb on the 5' RACE reads, yielding one entry per CDR3 protein. The sample lists some 29,000 distinct CDR3 sequences; roughly 5% were seen once. V gave up 3 bases and J gave up 2 bases; unmatched junction bases: 8. Looked up from germline, CDR1 is SGHTA and CDR2 is FQGNSA. This CDR3 is 16 amino acids long. The gene calls are TRBV7-2 and TRBJ2-3; 7 bases align to TRBD1. The receptor's source is an adult who was a healthcare worker with PCR-confirmed SARS-CoV-2 infection or an uninfected control (not recorded which). Source material: whole blood. Here the CDR3 DNA reads TGTGCCAGCAGCTTGAGTGAAGACAGGGCCACAGATACGCAGTATTTT. This codes for CASSLSEDRATDTQYF.